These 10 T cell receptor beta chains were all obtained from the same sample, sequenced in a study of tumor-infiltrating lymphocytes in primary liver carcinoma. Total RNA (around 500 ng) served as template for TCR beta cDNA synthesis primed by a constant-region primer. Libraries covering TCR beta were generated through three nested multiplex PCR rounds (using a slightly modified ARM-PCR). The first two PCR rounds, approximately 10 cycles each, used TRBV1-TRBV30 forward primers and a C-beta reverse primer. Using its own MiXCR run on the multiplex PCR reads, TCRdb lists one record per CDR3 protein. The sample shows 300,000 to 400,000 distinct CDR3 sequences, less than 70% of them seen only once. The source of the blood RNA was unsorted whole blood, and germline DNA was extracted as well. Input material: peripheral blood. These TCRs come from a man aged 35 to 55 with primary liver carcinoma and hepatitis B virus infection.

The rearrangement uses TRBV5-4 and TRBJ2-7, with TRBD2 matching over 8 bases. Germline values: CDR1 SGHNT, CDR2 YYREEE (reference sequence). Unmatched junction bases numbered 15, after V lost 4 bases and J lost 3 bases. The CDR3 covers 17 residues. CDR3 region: CASSRGLAFARGYEQYF. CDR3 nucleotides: TGTGCCAGCAGCCGAGGACTAGCTTTCGCCAGGGGCTACGAGCAGTACTTC.

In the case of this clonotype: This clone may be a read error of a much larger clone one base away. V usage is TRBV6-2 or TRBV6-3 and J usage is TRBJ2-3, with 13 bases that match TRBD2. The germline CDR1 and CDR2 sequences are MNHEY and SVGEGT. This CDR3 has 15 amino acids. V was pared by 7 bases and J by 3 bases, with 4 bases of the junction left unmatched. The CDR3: CASIPTSGRTDTQYF. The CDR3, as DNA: TGTGCCAGCATCCCGACTAGCGGGAGGACAGATACGCAGTATTTT.

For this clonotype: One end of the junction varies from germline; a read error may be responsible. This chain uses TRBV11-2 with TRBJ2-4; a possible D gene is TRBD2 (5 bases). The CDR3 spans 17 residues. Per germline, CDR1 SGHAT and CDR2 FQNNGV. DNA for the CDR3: TGTACCAGCAGCTTAGAAGGCGGCGGTCTAGCCAAAAACATTCAATACTTC. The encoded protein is CTSSLEGGGLAKNIQYF.

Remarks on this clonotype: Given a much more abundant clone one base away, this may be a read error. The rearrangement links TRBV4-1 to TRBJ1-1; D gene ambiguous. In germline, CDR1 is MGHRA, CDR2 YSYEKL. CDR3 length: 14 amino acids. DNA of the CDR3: TGCGCCAGGAGCCAAGATCCTGAGGGTACTGAAGCTTTCTTT. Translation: CARSQDPEGTEAFF.

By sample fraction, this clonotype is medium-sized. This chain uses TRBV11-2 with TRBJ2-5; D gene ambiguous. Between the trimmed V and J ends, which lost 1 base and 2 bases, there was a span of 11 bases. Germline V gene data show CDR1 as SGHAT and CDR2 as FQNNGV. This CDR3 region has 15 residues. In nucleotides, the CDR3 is TGTGCCAGCAGCTTAGGAACGGGCAGTCAAGAGACCCAGTACTTC. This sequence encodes CASSLGTGSQETQYF.

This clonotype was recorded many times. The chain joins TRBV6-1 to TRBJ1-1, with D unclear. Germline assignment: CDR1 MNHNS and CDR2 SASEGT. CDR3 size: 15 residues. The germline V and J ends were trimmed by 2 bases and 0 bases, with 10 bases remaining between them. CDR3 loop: CASSESDQMNTEAFF. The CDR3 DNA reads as TGTGCCAGCAGTGAATCGGACCAAATGAACACTGAAGCTTTCTTT.

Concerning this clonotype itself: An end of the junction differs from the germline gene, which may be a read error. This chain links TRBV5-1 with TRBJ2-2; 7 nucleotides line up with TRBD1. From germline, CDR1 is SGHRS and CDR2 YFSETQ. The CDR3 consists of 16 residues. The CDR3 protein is CACSLEGQANTGELFF. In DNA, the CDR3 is TGCGCCTGCAGCTTGGAAGGACAGGCTAACACCGGGGAGCTGTTTTTT.

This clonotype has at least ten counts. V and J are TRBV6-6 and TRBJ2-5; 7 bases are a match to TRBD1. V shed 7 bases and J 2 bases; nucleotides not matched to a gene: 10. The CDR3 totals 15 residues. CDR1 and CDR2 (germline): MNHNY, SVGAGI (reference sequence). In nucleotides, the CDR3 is TGTGCCAGCACCCTTTCACAGGGGCGTCAAGAGACCCAGTACTTC. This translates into CASTLSQGRQETQYF.

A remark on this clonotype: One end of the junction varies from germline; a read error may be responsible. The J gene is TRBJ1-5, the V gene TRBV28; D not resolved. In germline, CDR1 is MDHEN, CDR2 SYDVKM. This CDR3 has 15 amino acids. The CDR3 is CASSLRWQLDQPRHF. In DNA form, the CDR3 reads TGTGCCAGCAGTTTAAGGTGGCAGCTCGATCAGCCCCGGCATTTT.

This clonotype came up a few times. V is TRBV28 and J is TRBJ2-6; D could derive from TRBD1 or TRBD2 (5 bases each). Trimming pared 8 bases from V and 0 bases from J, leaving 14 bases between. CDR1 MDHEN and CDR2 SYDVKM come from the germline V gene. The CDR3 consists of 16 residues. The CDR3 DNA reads TGTGCCAGCTACACGGGACGCCTCTCTGGGGCCAACGTCCTGACTTTC. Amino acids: CASYTGRLSGANVLTF.